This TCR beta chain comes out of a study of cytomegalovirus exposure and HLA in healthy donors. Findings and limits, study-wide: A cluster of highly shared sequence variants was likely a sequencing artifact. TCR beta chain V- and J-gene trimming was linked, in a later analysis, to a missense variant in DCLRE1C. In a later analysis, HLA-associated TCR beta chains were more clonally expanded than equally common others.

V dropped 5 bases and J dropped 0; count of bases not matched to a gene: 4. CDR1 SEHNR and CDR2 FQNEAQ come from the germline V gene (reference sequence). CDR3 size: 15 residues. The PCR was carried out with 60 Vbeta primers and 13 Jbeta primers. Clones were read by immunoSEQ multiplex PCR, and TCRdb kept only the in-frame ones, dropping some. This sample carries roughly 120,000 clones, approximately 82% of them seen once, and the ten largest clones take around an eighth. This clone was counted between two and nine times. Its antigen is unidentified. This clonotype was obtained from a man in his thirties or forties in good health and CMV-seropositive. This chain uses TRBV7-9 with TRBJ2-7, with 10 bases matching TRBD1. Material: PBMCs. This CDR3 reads CASSRGQGVSYEQYF. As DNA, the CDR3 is TGTGCCAGCAGCCGAGGACAGGGGGTCTCCTACGAGCAGTACTTC. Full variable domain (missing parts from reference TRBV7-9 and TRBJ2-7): DTGVSQNPRHKITKRGQNVTFRCDPISEHNRLYWYRQTLGQGPEFLTYFQNEAQLEKSRLLSDRFSAERPKGSFSTLEIQRTEQGDSAMYLCASSRGQGVSYEQYFGPGTRLTVT.